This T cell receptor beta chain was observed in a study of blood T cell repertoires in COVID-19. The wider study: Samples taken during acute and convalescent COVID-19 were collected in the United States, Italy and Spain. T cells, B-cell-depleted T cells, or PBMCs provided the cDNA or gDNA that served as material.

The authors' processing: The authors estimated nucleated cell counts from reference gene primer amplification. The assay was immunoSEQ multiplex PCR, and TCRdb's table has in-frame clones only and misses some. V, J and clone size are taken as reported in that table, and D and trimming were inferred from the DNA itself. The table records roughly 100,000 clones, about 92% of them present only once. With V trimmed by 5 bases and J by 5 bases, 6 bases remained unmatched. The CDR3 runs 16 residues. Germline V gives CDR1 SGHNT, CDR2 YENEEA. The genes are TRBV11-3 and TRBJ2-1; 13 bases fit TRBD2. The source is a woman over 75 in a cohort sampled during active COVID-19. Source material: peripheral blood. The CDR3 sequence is CASSPPGLAGNNEQFF. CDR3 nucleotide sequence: TGTGCCAGCAGCCCTCCGGGACTAGCGGGAAACAATGAGCAGTTCTTC.